The 25 T cell receptor beta chains listed next were all sequenced from one sample in a study of blood T cell repertoires in COVID-19. Only in-frame clones appear in the TCRdb table, and some are missing; sequencing was by immunoSEQ multiplex PCR. The sample carries roughly 320,000 clones, about 90% recorded once. Sequencing was done on a sample of peripheral blood. Source of these receptors: a woman aged 25 to 39 with COVID-19, enrolled during active disease.

The V and J genes are TRBV15 and TRBJ2-7; possible D gene TRBD2, 6 bases. From germline, CDR1 is LNHNV and CDR2 YYDKDF (reference sequence). Trimming stripped 0 bases from V and 3 bases from J, with 12 bases between. This CDR3 is built from 15 residues. CDR3 loop: CATSREDGLYYEQYF. CDR3 sequence (DNA): TGTGCCACCAGCAGAGAGGACGGACTATACTACGAGCAGTACTTC.

The gene calls are TRBV9 and TRBJ1-4; TRBD1 is a possible D gene (5 bases). The CDR3 has 17 residues. Trimming cost V 0 bases and J 0 bases, with 12 bases left between them. Germline-derived CDR1 and CDR2 are SGDLS and YYNGEE. DNA of the CDR3: TGTGCCAGCAGCGTAGCTGGGGCAGGTGCAACTAATGAAAAACTGTTTTTT. This sequence encodes CASSVAGAGATNEKLFF.

V usage is TRBV27 and J usage is TRBJ1-5; possible D gene TRBD1, 6 bases. CDR1 and CDR2 from the germline V gene are MNHEY and SMNVEV (reference sequence). CDR3 length equals 14 residues. V was trimmed by 2 bases and J by 4 bases, leaving 9 bases between them. CDR3 sequence reads: CASSLQGQNQPQHF. CDR3 nucleotide sequence: TGTGCCAGCAGTTTACAGGGGCAGAATCAGCCCCAGCATTTT.

In this sample, this clone turned up a few times. The chain joins TRBV6-2 or TRBV6-3 to TRBJ2-6; D perhaps matches TRBD1 (6 bases). V lost 2 bases, J lost 4 bases, and 15 bases lay in between. The germline V gene has CDR1 MNHEY and CDR2 SVGEGT. The CDR3 length is 17 residues. The CDR3 here is CASSYGQGTLGANVLTF. The CDR3 region has the DNA TGTGCCAGCAGTTACGGTCAGGGGACCCTCGGGGCCAACGTCCTGACTTTC.

The chain uses TRBV5-1 and TRBJ1-5, with D possibly TRBD1 on 6 matching bases. The germline V and J ends were trimmed by 2 bases and 7 bases, with 13 bases remaining between them. This CDR3 is 14 amino acids long. The germline gives CDR1 SGHRS, CDR2 YFSETQ. This CDR3 is CASSLTGTSQPQHF. The CDR3 DNA sequence: TGCGCCAGCAGCTTAACAGGGACGAGCCAGCCCCAGCATTTT. The full variable domain, completed using reference TRBV5-1 and TRBJ1-5, is KAGVTQTPRYLIKTRGQQVTLSCSPISGHRSVSWYQQTPGQGLQFLFEYFSETQRNKGNFPGRFSGRQFSNSRSEMNVSTLELGDSALYLCASSLTGTSQPQHFGDGTRLSIL.

J is TRBJ2-7 and V is TRBV3-1 (or the pseudogene TRBV3-2), with 8 bases identical to TRBD2. Losses at the gene ends were 4 bases for V and 2 bases for J; bases not matched to a gene: 7. This CDR3 has 15 residues. From germline, CDR1 is LGHDT and CDR2 YNNKEL (reference sequence). CDR3 bases: TGTGCCAGCAGCCTTACAGCGGGGGCCGCCTACGAGCAGTACTTC. Translation gives CASSLTAGAAYEQYF.

This chain joins TRBV15 and TRBJ1-5, with D perhaps matching TRBD1 (6 bases). The CDR3 loop spans 14 amino acids. Germline V gene lookup returns CDR1 LNHNV and CDR2 YYDKDF (reference sequence). V shed 1 base and J shed 7 bases, with 11 bases lying between them. The CDR3 here is CATSRGQEGQPQHF. DNA for the CDR3: TGTGCCACCAGCAGAGGACAGGAAGGACAGCCCCAGCATTTT.

The chain recombines TRBV18 with TRBJ1-1, with a possible D match to TRBD1 (5 bases). The germline V gene has CDR1 KGHSH and CDR2 LQKENI. The CDR3 length is 13 residues. V lost 3 bases to trimming and J lost 2 bases, with 7 bases between them. The CDR3 bases are TGTGCCAGCTCACCTAGGACAAACACTGAAGCTTTCTTT. It is translated as CASSPRTNTEAFF.

The chain uses TRBV5-4 and TRBJ1-1; 8 bases are shared with TRBD1. The V gene end was trimmed by 4 bases and the J gene end by 1 base; junction bases not matched to a gene: 3. The germline CDR1 and CDR2 sequences are SGHNT and YYREEE (reference sequence). This CDR3 comprises 14 residues. In nucleotides, the CDR3 is TGTGCCAGCAGCACAGACAGGGGGAACACTGAAGCTTTCTTT. Amino acid sequence: CASSTDRGNTEAFF. The full variable domain, with the rest looked up from reference TRBV5-4 and TRBJ1-1, is ETGVTQSPTHLIKTRGQQVTLRCSSQSGHNTVSWYQQALGQGPQFIFQYYREEENGRGNFPPRFSGLQFPNYSSELNVNALELDDSALYLCASSTDRGNTEAFFGQGTRLTVV.

The chain links TRBV28 to TRBJ2-7, with D perhaps matching TRBD1 (5 bases). The CDR3 spans 14 residues. The V end was cut by 6 bases, the J end by 5 bases, with 17 bases between. Germline values: CDR1 MDHEN, CDR2 SYDVKM. Here the CDR3 DNA reads TGTGCCAGCAGCCCCGGACAAGGGCTCAACGAGCAGTACGTC. Translating gives CASSPGQGLNEQYV.

The V and J genes are TRBV19 and TRBJ2-7; D uncertain. The CDR3 length is 15 residues. V was trimmed by 4 bases and J by 3 bases, leaving 16 bases between them. In germline, CDR1 is LNHDA, CDR2 SQIVND (reference sequence). The CDR3 is CASSSRRPEVYEQYV. CDR3 coding DNA: TGTGCCAGTAGTAGCCGACGTCCTGAGGTCTACGAGCAGTACGTC.

V is TRBV5-4 and J is TRBJ2-2, with D unresolved. The V gene lost 0 bases and the J gene lost 7 bases, with 10 bases spanning the gap. The CDR3 contains 14 residues. Per the germline V gene, CDR1 is SGHNT and CDR2 is YYREEE (reference sequence). CDR3: CASSLVGPNGELFF. CDR3 nucleotide sequence: TGTGCCAGCAGCTTGGTCGGTCCCAACGGGGAGCTGTTTTTT.

V is TRBV19 and J is TRBJ2-5; TRBD2 agrees at 7 bases. V lost 5 bases to trimming and J lost 5 bases; unmatched junction nucleotides: 14. Germline CDR1 reads LNHDA; CDR2 reads SQIVND (reference sequence). The CDR3 covers 16 residues. CDR3 amino acids: CASSLTGASGGETQYF. In DNA form, the CDR3 reads TGTGCCAGTAGTCTAACCGGGGCCTCGGGGGGTGAGACCCAGTACTTC.

The V and J genes are TRBV11-3 and TRBJ2-3; D is undetermined. V lost 0 bases and J lost 3, with 10 bases in between. CDR1 SGHNT and CDR2 YENEEA come from the germline V gene. CDR3 size: 15 residues. Written as DNA, the CDR3 is TGTGCCAGCAGCTTAGATTCGCTCGGGACAGATACGCAGTATTTT. Translation: CASSLDSLGTDTQYF.

J is TRBJ2-5 and V is TRBV5-1; unclear D gene. The CDR3 length is 11 residues. Between the trimmed V and J ends, which lost 3 bases and 5 bases, there was a span of 5 bases. The V gene's germline CDR1 is SGHRS and CDR2 YFSETQ. CDR3 amino acids: CASSSLETQYF. CDR3 DNA: TGCGCCAGCAGCTCTCTGGAGACCCAGTACTTC.

This clone has just a few counts. The rearrangement links TRBV7-9 to TRBJ2-3; TRBD2 agrees at 7 bases. There are 16 residues in the CDR3. The J segment lost 2 bases and the V segment lost 7 bases, leaving 12 bases of the junction unmatched. From germline, CDR1 is SEHNR and CDR2 FQNEAQ (reference sequence). As DNA, the CDR3 is TGTGCCAGCACCAAGGGGCTGGGACTATACACAGATACGCAGTATTTT. Encoded protein: CASTKGLGLYTDTQYF.

This chain links TRBV11-3 with TRBJ2-3, with 9 nucleotides matching TRBD2. V lost 1 base, J lost 0 bases, and 8 bases stayed unmatched. CDR1 SGHNT and CDR2 YENEEA come from the germline V gene. CDR3 length equals 18 residues. The CDR3 sequence: CASSLGLAGTRSTDTQYF. In DNA form, the CDR3 reads TGTGCCAGCAGCTTAGGGCTAGCGGGAACTCGTAGCACAGATACGCAGTATTTT. The whole variable domain, filled in from reference TRBV11-3 and TRBJ2-3, reads EAGVVQSPRYKIIEKKQPVAFWCNPISGHNTLYWYLQNLGQGPELLIRYENEEAVDDSQLPKDRFSAERLKGVDSTLKIQPAELGDSAVYLCASSLGLAGTRSTDTQYFGPGTRLTVL.

The rearrangement links TRBV5-1 to TRBJ1-4, with D unclear. The CDR3 totals 16 residues. Germline V CDR1 and CDR2: SGHRS, YFSETQ. Trimming removed 4 bases at V and 2 bases at J, with 15 bases between. The CDR3 loop reads CASSRALGATNEKLFF. CDR3 coding DNA: TGCGCCAGCAGCCGTGCATTGGGAGCGACTAATGAAAAACTGTTTTTT. Combining the CDR3 with reference TRBV5-1 and TRBJ1-4 gives the whole variable domain KAGVTQTPRYLIKTRGQQVTLSCSPISGHRSVSWYQQTPGQGLQFLFEYFSETQRNKGNFPGRFSGRQFSNSRSEMNVSTLELGDSALYLCASSRALGATNEKLFFGSGTQLSVL.

The chain is built from TRBV18 and TRBJ1-4, with D perhaps matching TRBD1 (5 bases). Germline V gene data show CDR1 as KGHSH and CDR2 as LQKENI. The CDR3 covers 15 residues. V lost 2 bases and J 4 bases, leaving 11 bases between the germline ends. The CDR3: CASSPIGALNEKLFF. DNA for the CDR3: TGTGCCAGCTCACCAATAGGGGCCCTTAATGAAAAACTGTTTTTT.

The chain has TRBV10-3 and TRBJ2-3; D may be TRBD2 (7 bases). The V gene's germline CDR1 is ENHRY and CDR2 SYGVKD. CDR3 length: 17 residues. V was pared by 0 bases and J by 4 bases, with 17 bases between. CDR3 in amino acids: CAISESRGGRFSDTQYF. In DNA, the CDR3 is TGTGCCATCAGTGAGTCGAGGGGGGGCCGGTTCTCAGATACGCAGTATTTT.

This clone came up a few times. The CDR3 coding sequence is TGCGCCAGCAACAGGGGATCGGCTAACTATGGCTACACCTTC. Translation gives CASNRGSANYGYTF. The chain links TRBV5-1 to TRBJ1-2, with 7 bases matching TRBD1. Germline CDR1 SGHRS, CDR2 YFSETQ. The CDR3 is 14 amino acids. The J segment lost 0 bases and the V segment lost 6 bases, leaving 5 bases of the junction unmatched.

The V and J genes are TRBV5-1 and TRBJ2-2; maybe TRBD2 (5 bases). Trimming shortened V by 4 bases and J by 2 bases, and 12 bases separated the two germline ends. This CDR3 has 15 residues. CDR1 SGHRS and CDR2 YFSETQ come from the germline V gene. The CDR3 loop is CASSITGINTGELFF. CDR3 nucleotide sequence: TGCGCCAGCAGCATTACCGGGATCAACACCGGGGAGCTGTTTTTT. Together with reference TRBV5-1 and TRBJ2-2, the CDR3 gives the full variable domain: KAGVTQTPRYLIKTRGQQVTLSCSPISGHRSVSWYQQTPGQGLQFLFEYFSETQRNKGNFPGRFSGRQFSNSRSEMNVSTLELGDSALYLCASSITGINTGELFFGEGSRLTVL.

The V and J genes are TRBV19 and TRBJ1-4; D perhaps matches TRBD1 (5 bases). Germline V CDR1 and CDR2: LNHDA, SQIVND (reference sequence). V was shortened by 3 bases and J by 3 bases, with 20 bases between the two germline ends. There are 18 residues in the CDR3. The CDR3 protein is CASSIPPKIQGSNEKLFF. The CDR3, as DNA: TGTGCCAGTAGTATCCCCCCCAAGATTCAGGGCTCTAATGAAAAACTGTTTTTT.

The CDR3 sequence is CASSGTGQGKNSPLHF. Written as DNA, the CDR3 is TGCGCCAGCAGCGGAACGGGACAGGGGAAGAATTCACCCCTCCACTTT. This chain uses TRBV5-1 with TRBJ1-6, with 10 nucleotides matching TRBD1. Germline V lookup: CDR1 SGHRS, CDR2 YFSETQ. The CDR3 runs to 16 residues. Trimming removed 4 bases from V and 7 bases from J; junction bases left unmatched: 8.

CDR3 DNA: TGTGCTAGTGGATTGACAGGGGGCTATGGCTACACCTTC. Protein product: CASGLTGGYGYTF. This chain joins TRBV12-5 and TRBJ1-2; 9 bases are shared with TRBD1. CDR1 and CDR2 (germline): LGHNT, FRNRAP. This CDR3 has 13 amino acids. The J segment lost 4 bases and the V segment lost 6 bases, leaving 3 bases of the junction unmatched.